The present entry profiles one T cell receptor (beta chain) with its context. Its antigen target is currently unknown. No base-level quality is on record; no much larger clone is a single base apart. The meaning of the sample's time point label: about 28 days (+/-7) after the second vaccine dose. AZD1222 recipients whose second dose came at about 4 weeks and those whose second dose came at about 12 weeks were combined into one group, since spike-specific TCR depth and breadth did not differ between the two schedules. Vaccinee samples were obtained from the UK trials COV001 and COV002, which included a single-blind randomized controlled phase 2/3 trial of AZD1222 (ChAdOx1 nCoV-19) in healthy adults. Trial participant PBMC samples were collected at day 0 and day 28 after the second dose for TCRbeta chain sequencing. This specimen belongs to a study of T cell responses to AZD1222 COVID-19 vaccine (dated by TCRdb to about 2021). A note on the overall study: A total of more than 230 trial participants underwent TCR sequencing, of whom 200 to 220 had received two doses of AZD1222 and approximately 26 had received two doses of the MenACWY control vaccine. Trial participants were enrolled by age into subgroups of 18-55, 56-69 and 70-plus years, and roughly 150, 30 and 60 TCR-sequenced participants, respectively, were included in these subgroups.

From the cysteine up to the phenylalanine, the CDR3 has a length of 15 residues. Only the CDR3 DNA stays, 45 bases, in frame from base 1. V is shortened by 6 bases, J by 0 bases, and the region joining them spans 14 bases. The germline V gene supplies CDR1 WSHSY and CDR2 SAAADI. Broad study findings and their caveats: Participants were mostly white British and included more females than males, and it was suggested by the authors that clonal diversity may have been underestimated. Only 5 to 7 AZD1222 recipients were SARS-CoV-2 seropositive at baseline, limiting conclusions about previously exposed vaccinees. Epitopes outside the regions mutated in the B.1.351 and B.1.1.7 variants were reportedly recognized by nearly half of the unique spike-specific TCRs. Vaccine-associated CD4 TCRs spanned the whole spike protein, with dominant responses in regions 160-218 and 743-854. The 56-69-year group was small, and its depth increase did not reach significance, likely because of low power. Because no day 14 peak-response samples were available, repertoires were characterized only after the peak T cell response. After two AZD1222 doses, spike-specific TCR breadth and depth were significantly higher than at day 0 and than in MenACWY recipients.

The CDR3 regions of human TCRbeta chains were analyzed by immunosequencing. Concerning the study's data processing: TCRs in the repertoires were compared against a reference library of SARS-CoV-2-specific TCRs that had been generated with the MIRA antigen-specificity platform. Breadth was defined as the fraction of unique TCRs that were SARS-CoV-2-associated. Depth was defined as the fraction of total T cells that were SARS-CoV-2-associated. Using the MIRA data, each spike-specific TCR was mapped to the spike region that the TCR reacts to and placed in a CD4 or CD8 class. Log10-transformed breadth and depth values were compared by one-way ANOVA with Sidak's multiple comparisons tests. Not all clones reach the TCRdb copy of this immuneACCESS table, which keeps in-frame sequences only. Checked studies attribute under half of the gap to unresolved V genes and leave the rest unexplained. The V and J calls and clone size come from that table; D and trimming were worked out from the DNA. This sample comprises approximately 100,000 clones, 75% to 90% of them detected only once. Roughly 4.7% of the sample rests with the top ten.

The sequencing here drew on peripheral blood, taken 28 days after the second AZD1222 dose. The chain was built from TRBV10-2 and TRBJ2-5; the best D guess is TRBD2, with 6 bases matching. The receptor was isolated from an adult who received the AZD1222 COVID-19 vaccine. The CDR3 has the sequence CASRVAEPDQETQYF. At the DNA level, the sequence is TGCGCCAGCAGAGTAGCGGAGCCGGACCAAGAGACCCAGTACTTC.